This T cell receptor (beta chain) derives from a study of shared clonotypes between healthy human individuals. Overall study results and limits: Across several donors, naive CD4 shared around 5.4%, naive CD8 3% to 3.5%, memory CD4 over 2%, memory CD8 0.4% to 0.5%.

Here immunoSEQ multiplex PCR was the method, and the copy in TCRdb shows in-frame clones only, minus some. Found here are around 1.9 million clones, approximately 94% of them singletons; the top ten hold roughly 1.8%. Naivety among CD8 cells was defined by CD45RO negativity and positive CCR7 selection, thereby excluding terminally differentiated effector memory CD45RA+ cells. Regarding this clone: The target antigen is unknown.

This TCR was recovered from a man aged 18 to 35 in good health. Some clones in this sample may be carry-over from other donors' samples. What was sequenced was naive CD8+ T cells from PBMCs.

CDR3 loop: CASSSSGQGGNEKLFF. As DNA, the CDR3 is TGCGCCAGCAGCTCCTCGGGACAGGGGGGTAATGAAAAACTGTTTTTT. V and J are TRBV5-1 and TRBJ1-4; 11 nucleotides agree with TRBD1. Germline loops: CDR1 SGHRS, CDR2 YFSETQ. This CDR3 is built from 16 residues. J gave up 4 bases and V 3 bases, and 5 bases lay outside the gene matches.